This T cell receptor beta chain was captured by sequencing in a study of cytomegalovirus exposure and HLA in healthy donors. Use of 60 Vbeta and 13 Jbeta primers characterized the PCR. In the source study's methods: In a later analysis, of around 83 million unique beta chains, 9 million to 11 million appeared in at least two donors. Some clones are missing from TCRdb's copy, which holds only in-frame ones; the method was immunoSEQ multiplex PCR. V, J and clone size are taken as reported in that table, and D and trimming were inferred from the DNA itself. The table records about 100,000 clones, 75% to 85% of them present only once. This CDR3 is 17 amino acids long. Germline V CDR1 and CDR2: LNHNV, YYDKDF (reference sequence). V gave up 0 bases and J gave up 5 bases; unmatched junction bases: 6. Whole-study findings and limits: The authors listed 150 to 200 TCR beta chains as cytomegalovirus-associated. Under in vitro conditions, a few CMV-associated chains were confirmed as specific for CMV antigens. Certain indistinguishable V segments, among them TRBV6-2 and TRBV6-3, were excluded.

For this clone: The antigen remains undetermined.

Sequencing was performed on PBMCs. This clonotype originated in a woman between 18 and 29 years old in good health and CMV-seronegative. The V call is TRBV15, the J call TRBJ2-1; 11 positions match TRBD2. CDR3 residues: CATSRDSATSGNNEQFF. The CDR3, as DNA: TGTGCCACCAGCAGAGATTCGGCGACTAGCGGGAACAATGAGCAGTTCTTC.